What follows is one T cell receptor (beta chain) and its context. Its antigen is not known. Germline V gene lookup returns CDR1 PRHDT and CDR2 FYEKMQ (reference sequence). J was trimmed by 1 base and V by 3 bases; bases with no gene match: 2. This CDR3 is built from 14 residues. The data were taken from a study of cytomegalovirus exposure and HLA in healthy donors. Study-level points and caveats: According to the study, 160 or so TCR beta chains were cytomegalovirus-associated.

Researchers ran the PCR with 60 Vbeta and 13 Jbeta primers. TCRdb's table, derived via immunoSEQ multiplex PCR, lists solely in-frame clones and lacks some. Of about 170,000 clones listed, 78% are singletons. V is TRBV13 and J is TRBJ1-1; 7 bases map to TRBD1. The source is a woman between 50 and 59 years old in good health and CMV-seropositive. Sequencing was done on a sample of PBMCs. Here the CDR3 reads CASSFWDRNTEAFF. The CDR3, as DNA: TGTGCCAGCAGCTTCTGGGACAGGAACACTGAAGCTTTCTTT.